A selection of T cell receptor beta chains follows, all from one sample in a study of T cell repertoires in cytomegalovirus infection. TCRdb redid the calling of the reads with MiXCR, one entry per CDR3 protein. The sample consists of some 300,000 distinct CDR3 sequences, approximately 15% of them appearing once. The sample consisted of PBMCs. These receptors originate from a human donor in good health (CMV status not recorded). Some clones in this sample may be carry-over from other donors' samples. Each CDR3 is given with its conserved first and last residue. A D gene is named only where the DNA matches it firmly. Not every row has a clone size; where given, it reads once, few, many or a size class.

DNA	CDR3	size	D	J	V
TGTGCCAGCAGCGGGCGTAGCGTTGGCGAGACCCAGTACTTC	CASSGRSVGETQYF	many	NA	TRBJ2-5	TRBV7-8
TGTGCCAGCAGTTTATCGCGGCGGGGGGTCCCCCGAGGCTACACCTTC	CASSLSRRGVPRGYTF	many	NA	TRBJ1-2	TRBV27
TGTGCCAGCAGCGTCCAGGGGGGACAGAGCTACAATGAGCAGTTCTTC	CASSVQGGQSYNEQFF	NA	NA	TRBJ2-1	TRBV5-5
TGTGCCAGCAGTAACGGGGGGGCCCTACGGGAGCAGTTCTTC	CASSNGGALREQFF	few	TRBD2	TRBJ2-1	TRBV6-2/TRBV6-3
TGTGCCAGCAGTTTTATTTCCGGCACAGTAAACACCGGGGAGCTGTTTTTT	CASSFISGTVNTGELFF	NA	NA	TRBJ2-2	TRBV12-3/TRBV12-4
TGTGCCAGCAGTTTGACAGGGATCAACGAGCAGTACTTC	CASSLTGINEQYF	NA	TRBD1	TRBJ2-7	TRBV6-1
TGTGCCAGCAGTCTCAGGGAAAACTATGGCTACACCTTC	CASSLRENYGYTF	many	NA	TRBJ1-2	TRBV25-1
TGTGCCAGCAGCTTTGTGTACCATGAGCAGTTCTTC	CASSFVYHEQFF	many	NA	TRBJ2-1	TRBV7-8
TGTGCCAGCAGCGTAGCTAGCGGGGGAATTTACGAGCAGTACTTC	CASSVASGGIYEQYF	NA	TRBD2	TRBJ2-7	TRBV9
TGTGCCAGCAGCTTAAGTTCCGATTGGGGGGACGGGGCCAACGTCCTGACTTTC	CASSLSSDWGDGANVLTF	many	NA	TRBJ2-6	TRBV7-9
TGTGCCAGCAGCCAAGAGGACGGCAGAAACAATGAGCAGTTCTTC	CASSQEDGRNNEQFF	many	NA	TRBJ2-1	TRBV4-2
TGTGCCAGCAGCTTAGGGGTAGCGGGAGCCTACGAGCAGTACTTC	CASSLGVAGAYEQYF	many	TRBD2	TRBJ2-7	TRBV7-2
TGCAGTGCGCAGGGACAGGGAAATCTCTACGAGCAGTACTTC	CSAQGQGNLYEQYF	NA	TRBD1	TRBJ2-7	TRBV20-1
TGTGCCAGCAGCTATCCCGGGGAAAGACGGTACTTC	CASSYPGERRYF	few	NA	TRBJ2-5	TRBV7-2
TGTGCCAGCAATTTCGATATAGCGGGAGGGCCCACCGGGGAGCTGTTTTTT	CASNFDIAGGPTGELFF	few	TRBD2	TRBJ2-2	TRBV6-6
TGCAGTGCTGGAGGTTCTGGAGAGCAGTTCTTC	CSAGGSGEQFF	many	NA	TRBJ2-1	TRBV20-1
TGCAGTGCTGCCCGGGATAGCAATCAGCCCCAGCATTTT	CSAARDSNQPQHF	NA	NA	TRBJ1-5	TRBV20-1
TGTGCCAGCAGCCCCAATTTGGAGCTGTTTTTT	CASSPNLELFF	NA	NA	TRBJ2-2	TRBV7-2
TGTGCCAGCAGTGAATCCGGTTGGAACACTGAAGCTTTCTTT	CASSESGWNTEAFF	few	NA	TRBJ1-1	TRBV25-1
TGTGCCAGCTCACCAACAGACCGGGTGCGAGATCAGCCCCAGCATTTT	CASSPTDRVRDQPQHF	NA	NA	TRBJ1-5	TRBV18
TGTGCCAGCAGTGAGCAGGGAGGTTCGGTAGATACGCAGTATTTT	CASSEQGGSVDTQYF	many	NA	TRBJ2-3	TRBV6-4
TGTGCCAGCAGCAGGGACAGAGATTCTGGGGCCAACGTCCTGACTTTC	CASSRDRDSGANVLTF	many	TRBD1	TRBJ2-6	TRBV2